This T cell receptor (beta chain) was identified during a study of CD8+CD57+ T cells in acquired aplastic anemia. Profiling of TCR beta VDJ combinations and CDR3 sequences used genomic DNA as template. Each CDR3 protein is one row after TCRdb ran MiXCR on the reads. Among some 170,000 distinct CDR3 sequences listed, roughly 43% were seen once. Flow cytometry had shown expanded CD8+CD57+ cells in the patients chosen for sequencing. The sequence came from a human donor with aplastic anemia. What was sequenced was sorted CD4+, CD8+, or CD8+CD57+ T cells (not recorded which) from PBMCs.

CDR3 nucleotides: TGTGCCAGCGGGACAGGGGGCTTAAATGAGCAGTTCTTC. It codes for CASGTGGLNEQFF. The V gene is TRBV11-2, the J gene TRBJ2-1; 12 bases match TRBD1. Germline CDR1 SGHAT, CDR2 FQNNGV. V shed 8 bases and J 7 bases; nucleotides not matched to a gene: 3. CDR3 length: 13 residues.